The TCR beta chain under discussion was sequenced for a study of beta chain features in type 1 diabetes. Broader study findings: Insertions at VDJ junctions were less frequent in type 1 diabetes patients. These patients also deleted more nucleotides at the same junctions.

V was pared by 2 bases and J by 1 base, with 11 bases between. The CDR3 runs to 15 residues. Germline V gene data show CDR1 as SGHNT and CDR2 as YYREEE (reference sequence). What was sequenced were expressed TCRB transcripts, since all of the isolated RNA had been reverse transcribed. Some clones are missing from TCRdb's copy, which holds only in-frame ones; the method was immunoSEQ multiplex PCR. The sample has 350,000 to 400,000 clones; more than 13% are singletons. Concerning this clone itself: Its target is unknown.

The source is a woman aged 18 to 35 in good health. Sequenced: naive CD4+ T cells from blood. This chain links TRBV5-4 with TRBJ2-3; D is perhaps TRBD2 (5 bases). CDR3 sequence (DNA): TGTGCCAGCAGCTTTCCGGGAACTGGCACAGATACGCAGTATTTT. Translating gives CASSFPGTGTDTQYF.